This T cell receptor beta chain was captured by sequencing in a study of neurological immune-mediated disorders. The study's findings and limits: Whereas HTLV-1-associated myelopathy showed the most TCR clonal expansion, multiple sclerosis showed the least, with levels below those of healthy controls. Among 34 multiple sclerosis patients, phylogenetic grouping put the repertoires of 18 into a single related-CDR3 cluster, a possible signature. Clinical and MRI features did not associate with the cluster found in multiple sclerosis patients.

This clonotype was observed at least ten times. No antigen is known for it. Trimming shortened V by 8 bases and J by 3 bases, and 14 bases separated the two germline ends. Germline assignment: CDR1 SNHLY and CDR2 FYNNEI. This CDR3 is built from 14 residues. A single run covered 15-18 subjects with over 170 million TCR-beta sequences. TCRdb reprocessed the 5' RACE reads via MiXCR and lists one record per CDR3 protein. The table shows some 89,000 distinct CDR3 sequences, with under 4.5% occurring only once. The sample's time point: longitudinal time-point 3. This receptor was obtained from an older woman with multiple sclerosis. The chain recombines TRBV2 with TRBJ1-5; TRBD1 might be the D (6 bases). The sequenced material came from PBMCs. The chain's CDR3 is CASFTGQINQPQHF. For the CDR3, the DNA is TGTGCCAGCTTTACAGGACAGATCAATCAGCCCCAGCATTTT.